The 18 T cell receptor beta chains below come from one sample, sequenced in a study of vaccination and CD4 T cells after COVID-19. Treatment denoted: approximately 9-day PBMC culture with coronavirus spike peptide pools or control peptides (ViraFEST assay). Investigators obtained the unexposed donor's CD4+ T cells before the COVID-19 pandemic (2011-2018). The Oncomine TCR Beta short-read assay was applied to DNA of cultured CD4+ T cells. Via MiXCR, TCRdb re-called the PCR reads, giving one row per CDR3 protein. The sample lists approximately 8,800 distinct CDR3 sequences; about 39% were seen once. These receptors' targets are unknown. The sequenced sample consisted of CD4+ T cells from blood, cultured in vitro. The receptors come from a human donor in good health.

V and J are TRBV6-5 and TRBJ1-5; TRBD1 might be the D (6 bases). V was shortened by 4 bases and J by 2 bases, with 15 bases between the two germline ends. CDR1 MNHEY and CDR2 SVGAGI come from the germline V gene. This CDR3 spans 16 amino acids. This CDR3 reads CASSFTTGQGNQPQHF. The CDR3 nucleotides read TGTGCCAGCAGTTTCACGACAGGTCAGGGCAATCAGCCCCAGCATTTT.

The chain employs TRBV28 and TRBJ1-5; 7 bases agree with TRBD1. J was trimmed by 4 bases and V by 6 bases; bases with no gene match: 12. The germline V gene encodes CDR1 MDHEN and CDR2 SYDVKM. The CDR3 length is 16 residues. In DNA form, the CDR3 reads TGTGCCAGCAGATTAATGAGGACAGGACCTAATCAGCCCCAGCATTTT. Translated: CASRLMRTGPNQPQHF.

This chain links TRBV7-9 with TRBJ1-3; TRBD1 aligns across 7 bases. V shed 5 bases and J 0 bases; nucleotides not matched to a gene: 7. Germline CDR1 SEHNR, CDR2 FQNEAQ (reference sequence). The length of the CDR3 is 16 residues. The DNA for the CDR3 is TGTGCCAGCAGCATACCGACAGGGCCCTCTGGAAACACCATATATTTT. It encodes CASSIPTGPSGNTIYF.

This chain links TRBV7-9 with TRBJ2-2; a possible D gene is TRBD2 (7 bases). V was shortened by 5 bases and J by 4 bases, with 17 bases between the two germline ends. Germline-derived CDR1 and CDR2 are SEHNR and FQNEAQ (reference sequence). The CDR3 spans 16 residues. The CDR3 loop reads CASSLGRGAATGELFF. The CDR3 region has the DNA TGTGCCAGCAGCCTAGGACGGGGGGCCGCCACCGGGGAGCTGTTTTTT.

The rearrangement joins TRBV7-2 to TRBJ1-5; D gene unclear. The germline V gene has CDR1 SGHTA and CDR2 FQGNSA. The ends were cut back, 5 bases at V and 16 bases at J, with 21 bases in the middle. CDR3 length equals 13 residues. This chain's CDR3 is CASSIVPEEESHF. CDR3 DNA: TGTGCCAGCAGCATAGTTCCGGAGGAGGAAAGCCATTTT. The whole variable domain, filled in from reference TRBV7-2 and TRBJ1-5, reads GAGVSQSPSNKVTEKGKDVELRCDPISGHTALYWYRQSLGQGLEFLIYFQGNSAPDKSGLPSDRFSAERTGGSVSTLTIQRTQQEDSAVYLCASSIVPEEESHFGDGTRLSIL.

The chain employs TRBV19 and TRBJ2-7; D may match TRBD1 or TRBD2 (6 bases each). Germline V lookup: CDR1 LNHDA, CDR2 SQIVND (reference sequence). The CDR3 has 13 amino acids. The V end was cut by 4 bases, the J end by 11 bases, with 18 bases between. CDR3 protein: CASSTSQGREEYF. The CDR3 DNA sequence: TGTGCCAGTAGTACTTCACAGGGCAGGGAGGAGTACTTC.

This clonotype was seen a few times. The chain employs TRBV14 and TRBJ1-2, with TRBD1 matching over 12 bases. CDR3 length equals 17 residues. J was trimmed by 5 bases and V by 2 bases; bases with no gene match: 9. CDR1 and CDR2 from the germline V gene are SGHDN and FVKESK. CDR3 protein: CASSQTGTGGRRYGYTF. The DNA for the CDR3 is TGTGCCAGCAGCCAAACCGGGACAGGGGGCCGTAGGTATGGCTACACCTTC.

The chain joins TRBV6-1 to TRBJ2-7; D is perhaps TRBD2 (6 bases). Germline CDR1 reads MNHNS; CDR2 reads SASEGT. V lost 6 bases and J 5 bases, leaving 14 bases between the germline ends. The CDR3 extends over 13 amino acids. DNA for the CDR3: TGTGCCAGCAGCCAAGTCGGGGGTAACGAGCAGTACTTC. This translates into CASSQVGGNEQYF.

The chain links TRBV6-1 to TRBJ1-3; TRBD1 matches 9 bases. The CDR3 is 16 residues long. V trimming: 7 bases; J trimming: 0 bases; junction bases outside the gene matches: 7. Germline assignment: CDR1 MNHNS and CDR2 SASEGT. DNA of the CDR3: TGTGCCAGCACTCTGACAGGGGGAGTCTCTGGAAACACCATATATTTT. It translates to CASTLTGGVSGNTIYF.

The CDR3 reads CASSSEPDTQYF. The CDR3, as DNA: TGTGCCAGCAGCTCAGAACCAGATACGCAGTATTTT. The chain employs TRBV7-9 and TRBJ2-3; D is unresolved. Germline V CDR1 and CDR2: SEHNR, FQNEAQ (reference sequence). The V gene lost 4 bases and the J gene lost 4 bases, with 6 bases spanning the gap. The CDR3 totals 12 residues. Full variable domain (remainder filled in from reference TRBV7-9 and TRBJ2-3): DTGVSQNPRHKITKRGQNVTFRCDPISEHNRLYWYRQTLGQGPEFLTYFQNEAQLEKSRLLSDRFSAERPKGSFSTLEIQRTEQGDSAMYLCASSSEPDTQYFGPGTRLTVL.

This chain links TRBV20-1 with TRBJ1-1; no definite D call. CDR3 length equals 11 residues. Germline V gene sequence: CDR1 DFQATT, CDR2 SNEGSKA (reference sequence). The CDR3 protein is CLPARPTEAFF. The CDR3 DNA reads TGCCTCCCTGCCCGGCCCACTGAAGCTTTCTTT.

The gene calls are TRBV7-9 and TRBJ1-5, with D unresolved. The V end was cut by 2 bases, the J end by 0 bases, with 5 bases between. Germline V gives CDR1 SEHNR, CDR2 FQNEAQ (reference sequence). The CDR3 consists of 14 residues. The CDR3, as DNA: TGTGCCAGCAGCTTATCGAGTAGCAATCAGCCCCAGCATTTT. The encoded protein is CASSLSSSNQPQHF. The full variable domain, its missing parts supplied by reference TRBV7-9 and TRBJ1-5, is DTGVSQNPRHKITKRGQNVTFRCDPISEHNRLYWYRQTLGQGPEFLTYFQNEAQLEKSRLLSDRFSAERPKGSFSTLEIQRTEQGDSAMYLCASSLSSSNQPQHFGDGTRLSIL.

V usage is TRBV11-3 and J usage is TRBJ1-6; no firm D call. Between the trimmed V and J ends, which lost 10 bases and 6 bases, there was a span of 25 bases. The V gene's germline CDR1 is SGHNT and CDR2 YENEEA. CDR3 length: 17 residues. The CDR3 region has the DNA TGTGCCACCACCCCTAACCGGGGATCGATTTTTAATTCACCCCTCCACTTT. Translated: CATTPNRGSIFNSPLHF.

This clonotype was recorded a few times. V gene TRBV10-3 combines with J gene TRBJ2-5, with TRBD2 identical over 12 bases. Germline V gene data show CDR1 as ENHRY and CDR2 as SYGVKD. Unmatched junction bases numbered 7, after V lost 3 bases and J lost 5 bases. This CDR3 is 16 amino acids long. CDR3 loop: CAISDGLAGQGETQYF. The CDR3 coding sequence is TGTGCCATCAGTGACGGACTAGCGGGACAAGGGGAGACCCAGTACTTC.

The CDR3 DNA is TGCAGTGCTAGAGCCAGCGGGAGGCAAGAGACCCAGTACTTC. It yields the protein CSARASGRQETQYF. The chain uses TRBV20-1 and TRBJ2-5, with 9 bases that match TRBD2. Germline V gene sequence: CDR1 DFQATT, CDR2 SNEGSKA (reference sequence). CDR3 size: 14 residues. The V gene end was trimmed by 1 base and the J gene end by 2 bases; junction bases not matched to a gene: 2.

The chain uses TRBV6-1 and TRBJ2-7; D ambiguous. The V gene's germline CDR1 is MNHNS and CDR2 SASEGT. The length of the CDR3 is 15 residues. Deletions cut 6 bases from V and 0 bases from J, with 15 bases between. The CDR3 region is CASRLGTLSSYEQYF. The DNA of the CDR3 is TGTGCCAGCAGGCTAGGCACCCTAAGCTCCTACGAGCAGTACTTC.

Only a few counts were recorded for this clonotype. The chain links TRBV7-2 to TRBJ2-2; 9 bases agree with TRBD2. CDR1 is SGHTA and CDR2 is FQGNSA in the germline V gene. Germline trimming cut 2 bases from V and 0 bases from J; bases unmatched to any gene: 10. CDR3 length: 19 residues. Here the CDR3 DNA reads TGTGCCAGCAGCTTACGAGCGGGGGGCTATTCGACGAACACCGGGGAGCTGTTTTTT. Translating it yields CASSLRAGGYSTNTGELFF.

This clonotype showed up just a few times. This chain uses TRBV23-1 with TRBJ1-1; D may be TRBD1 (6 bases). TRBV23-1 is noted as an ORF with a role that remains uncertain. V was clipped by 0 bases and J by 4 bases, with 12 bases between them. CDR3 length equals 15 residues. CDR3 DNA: TGCGCCAGCAGTCAATCGGGGGGCGCGAGCACTGAAGCTTTCTTT. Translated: CASSQSGGASTEAFF.